Detailed here is one T cell receptor beta chain. Antigen specificity is unknown. With the 5' RACE reads reprocessed, TCRdb shows one record per CDR3 protein and no DNA. The sample includes roughly 150,000 distinct CDR3 sequences. Germline CDR1 SGHDT, CDR2 YYEEEE. This CDR3 region has 14 residues. This sample was included in a study of T cells expressing NK-cell markers. General study results and limits: Several donors showed dominant NKG2C+ clonotypes comprising about 1.0-7.0% of their CD8+ T cells.

The clonotype comes from a man aged 18 to 69 in good health. The rearrangement uses TRBV5-6 and TRBJ1-2; TCRdb picks TRBD1, but there is no DNA to check that call. Sequences were obtained from blood T cells: a sorted CD56 or NKG2C T cell subset, CD4+ or CD8+ T cells, or bulk PBMC T cells (not recorded which). The CDR3 loop is CASTLGQGYYGYTF.